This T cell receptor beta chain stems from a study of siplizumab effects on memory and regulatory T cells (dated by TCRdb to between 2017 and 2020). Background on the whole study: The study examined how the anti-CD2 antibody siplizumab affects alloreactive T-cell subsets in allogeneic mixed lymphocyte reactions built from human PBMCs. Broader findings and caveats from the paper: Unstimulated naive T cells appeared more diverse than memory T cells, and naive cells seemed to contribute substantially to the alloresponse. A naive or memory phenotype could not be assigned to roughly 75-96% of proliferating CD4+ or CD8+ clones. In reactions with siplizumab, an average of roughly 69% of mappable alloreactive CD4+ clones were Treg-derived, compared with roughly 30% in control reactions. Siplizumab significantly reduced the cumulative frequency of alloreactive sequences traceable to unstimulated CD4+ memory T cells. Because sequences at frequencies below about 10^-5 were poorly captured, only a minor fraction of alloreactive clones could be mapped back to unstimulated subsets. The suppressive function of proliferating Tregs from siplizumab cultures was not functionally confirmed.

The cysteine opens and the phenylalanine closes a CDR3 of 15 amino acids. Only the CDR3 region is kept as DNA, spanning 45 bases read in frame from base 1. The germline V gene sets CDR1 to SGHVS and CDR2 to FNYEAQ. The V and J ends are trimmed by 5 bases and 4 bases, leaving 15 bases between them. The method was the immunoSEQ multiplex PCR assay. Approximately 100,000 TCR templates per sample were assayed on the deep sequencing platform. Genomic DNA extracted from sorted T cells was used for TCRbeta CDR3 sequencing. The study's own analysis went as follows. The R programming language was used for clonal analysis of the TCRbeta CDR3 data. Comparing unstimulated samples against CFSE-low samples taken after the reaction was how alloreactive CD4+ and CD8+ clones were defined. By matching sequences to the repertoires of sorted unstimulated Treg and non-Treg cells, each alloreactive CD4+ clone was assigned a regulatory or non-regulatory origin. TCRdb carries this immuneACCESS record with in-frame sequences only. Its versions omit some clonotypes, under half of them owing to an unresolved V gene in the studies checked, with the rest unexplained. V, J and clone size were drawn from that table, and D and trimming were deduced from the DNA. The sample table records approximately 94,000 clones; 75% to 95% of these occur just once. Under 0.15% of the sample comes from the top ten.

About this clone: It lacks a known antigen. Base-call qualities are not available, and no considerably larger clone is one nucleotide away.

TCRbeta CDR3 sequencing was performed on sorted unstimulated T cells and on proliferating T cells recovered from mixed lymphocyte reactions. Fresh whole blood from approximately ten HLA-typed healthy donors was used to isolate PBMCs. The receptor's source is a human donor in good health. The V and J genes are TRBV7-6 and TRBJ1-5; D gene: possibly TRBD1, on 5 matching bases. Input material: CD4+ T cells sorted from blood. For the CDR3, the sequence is CASSPLGPGNQPQHF. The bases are TGTGCCAGCAGCCCATTGGGGCCGGGAAATCAGCCCCAGCATTTT.